The T cell receptor (beta chain) described here comes from a study of vaccination effects on CD4 cells after COVID-19. Study summary: Median timing of post-vaccine samples was 72 days after the second dose.

Method: immunoSEQ multiplex PCR; TCRdb's copy keeps in-frame clones and lacks some. The sample lists 12,000 to 15,000 clones, 60% to 85% seen once, with roughly 17% in the top ten. There are 17 residues in the CDR3. The germline gives CDR1 SGHTA, CDR2 FQGNSA. V lost 5 bases and J 1 base, leaving 20 bases between the germline ends. This clone appeared once. Its antigen is unidentified. Before any sequencing was done, the ViraFEST assay used viral peptide pools to expand antigen-specific CD4+ T cells. Investigators separated out CD4+ T cells once around 10 days of culture had passed. Between March and December 2020, the person had a SARS-CoV-2 infection that PCR confirmed. BNT162b2 vaccine or mRNA-1273 vaccine was given to participants in two doses.

The receptor's source is a human donor who had a prior SARS-CoV-2 infection. This rearrangement joins TRBV7-2 to TRBJ1-1; D may be TRBD1 (5 bases). This sample comprised CD4+ T cells from PBMCs cultured with SARS-CoV-2 spike peptides, obtained after COVID-19 vaccination. CDR3 region: CASSGYGSPRGNTEAFF. The CDR3 DNA sequence: TGTGCCAGCAGCGGGTACGGCAGCCCGAGGGGGAACACTGAAGCTTTCTTT.